This T cell receptor beta chain was sequenced for a study of blood T cells in healthy people across ages. Findings of the study overall: Donor CMV infection status was unknown, possibly confounding age-related changes in expanded clonotypes. Roughly linearly, TCR beta diversity per million T cells fell as age increased.

With respect to this clonotype: Its antigen is still unknown.

A J-beta primer mix and a sample-barcoded 5' primer were used in a second PCR of roughly 6 to 12 cycles. TCRdb ran MiXCR on the 5' RACE reads and lists one entry per CDR3 protein. Among 750,000 to 950,000 distinct CDR3 sequences listed, 25% to 30% were seen once. V dropped 6 bases and J dropped 6 bases, with 14 bases sitting between them. The CDR3 sequence is 13 residues long. The germline V gene has CDR1 MNHEY and CDR2 SMNVEV (reference sequence). Each donor gave 9.5 to 10 milliliters of peripheral blood. These same records also appear under a second study, on T cells of mothers and their children. That work adds: The overlap seen between related mothers and children slightly exceeded that of unrelated pairs, though not significantly.

The source is a boy between 10 and 17 years old in good health. The sequenced sample consisted of blood. The genes are TRBV27 and TRBJ2-5, with D perhaps matching TRBD1 (6 bases). The CDR3 nucleotides are TGTGCCAGCAGACAAGCAGGGGTCAAGACCCAGTACTTC. The encoded protein is CASRQAGVKTQYF.